These 17 T cell receptor beta chains came from one sample sequenced in a study of PD-1 blockade in mismatch repair-deficient tumors. TCRdb keeps only in-frame clones here, not all; method: immunoSEQ multiplex PCR. The table lists roughly 14,000 clones, roughly 80% of them singletons. The material sequenced was PBMCs, taken before pembrolizumab treatment. The source is an adult with mismatch repair-deficient cancer.

This clone has only a few counts. The chain employs TRBV11-3 and TRBJ1-2; 11 bases match TRBD1. The CDR3 extends over 14 amino acids. Germline CDR1 reads SGHNT; CDR2 reads YENEEA. V was clipped by 4 bases and J by 5 bases; unmatched bases: 3. CDR3 region: CASSYGQGAYGYTF. In DNA, the CDR3 is TGTGCCAGCAGCTATGGACAGGGGGCGTATGGCTACACCTTC.

The chain has TRBV18 and TRBJ1-5, with D possibly being TRBD1 (5 bases). This CDR3 contains 15 residues. V lost 2 bases to trimming and J lost 2 bases, with 10 bases between them. CDR1 is KGHSH, CDR2 LQKENI, per germline. The CDR3 sequence is CASSPGQGGNQPQHF. The CDR3 DNA sequence: TGTGCCAGCTCACCAGGGCAGGGTGGCAATCAGCCCCAGCATTTT.

This chain joins TRBV5-1 and TRBJ2-5; 8 bases agree with TRBD1. CDR1 SGHRS and CDR2 YFSETQ come from the germline V gene. This CDR3 has 15 residues. The J segment lost 0 bases and the V segment lost 4 bases, leaving 5 bases of the junction unmatched. CDR3 sequence: CASSTGTGHQETQYF. CDR3 DNA sequence: TGCGCCAGCAGCACTGGGACAGGCCACCAAGAGACCCAGTACTTC.

This sequence joins TRBV25-1 and TRBJ1-2; tentatively, D is TRBD1 (6 bases). The germline gives CDR1 MGHDK, CDR2 SYGVNS. The CDR3 consists of 15 residues. V was trimmed by 2 bases and J by 4 bases, leaving 14 bases between them. CDR3 residues: CASSERAGEPYGYTF. The CDR3, as DNA: TGTGCCAGCAGTGAACGGGCAGGGGAGCCCTATGGCTACACCTTC.

This clone was counted once. The chain recombines TRBV10-2 with TRBJ2-5; 11 positions match TRBD2. The CDR3 extends over 17 amino acids. Germline CDR1 reads WSHSY; CDR2 reads SAAADI. J gave up 6 bases and V 2 bases, and 11 bases lay outside the gene matches. The CDR3 DNA follows: TGCGCCAGCAGTGAGCGGGGGCTAGCGGGAGGAATGAAGACCCAGTACTTC. Its translation: CASSERGLAGGMKTQYF.

The rearrangement links TRBV10-3 to TRBJ2-2; TRBD2 matches 10 bases. Per germline, CDR1 ENHRY and CDR2 SYGVKD. After removal of 0 bases from V and 4 bases from J, the junction contained 5 bases not matched to a gene. The CDR3 has 17 residues. The CDR3 loop reads CAISESRTSGTTGELFF. The CDR3 DNA is TGTGCCATCAGTGAGTCGCGAACTAGCGGGACCACCGGGGAGCTGTTTTTT.

The rearrangement uses TRBV5-4 and TRBJ2-7; weak D call: TRBD2 (6 bases). V was pared by 4 bases and J by 2 bases, with 25 bases between. Per the germline V gene, CDR1 is SGHNT and CDR2 is YYREEE (reference sequence). This CDR3 contains 18 residues. This chain's CDR3 is CASSQDPVGGRGTYEQYF. Written as DNA, the CDR3 is TGTGCCAGCAGCCAAGATCCAGTCGGAGGGCGCGGGACCTACGAGCAGTACTTC.

V and J are TRBV2 and TRBJ2-2; D remains ambiguous. V lost 7 bases and J lost 5, with 17 bases in between. Germline V lookup: CDR1 SNHLY, CDR2 FYNNEI. The CDR3 has 15 amino acids. The DNA of the CDR3 is TGTGCCAGCACCGCACGGCCCCAAGGGACCGGGGAGCTGTTTTTT. Encoded protein: CASTARPQGTGELFF.

In this sample, this clone turned up once. This chain uses TRBV6-5 with TRBJ1-1; possible D gene TRBD1, 5 bases. The CDR3 is 11 residues long. The V end lost 4 bases, the J end lost 11 bases, and 11 bases lay between the germline ends. From germline, CDR1 is MNHEY and CDR2 SVGAGI. CDR3 coding DNA: TGTGCCAGCAGTTCCGGGGGAGCTGCTTTCTTT. It translates to CASSSGGAAFF.

This clone was seen more than once but under ten times. Here the CDR3 reads CASSLGHNEQFF. The CDR3, as DNA: TGTGCCAGCAGCTTAGGACATAATGAGCAGTTCTTC. This chain connects TRBV7-2 to TRBJ2-1; D remains ambiguous. The CDR3 length is 12 residues. V was pared by 1 base and J by 7 bases, with 5 bases between. Germline V lookup: CDR1 SGHTA, CDR2 FQGNSA.

The V gene is TRBV5-3, the J gene TRBJ2-7, with 13 bases that match TRBD2. TRBV5-3 is marked as an open reading frame, function uncertain. This CDR3 spans 16 amino acids. Trimming cost V 5 bases and J 1 base; bases outside gene matches: 6. In DNA form, the CDR3 reads TGTGCCAGAAGGACGGGACTAGCGGGAAATTCCTACGAGCAGTACTTC. This codes for CARRTGLAGNSYEQYF.

V is TRBV2 and J is TRBJ2-2; 8 bases map to TRBD1. The length of the CDR3 is 14 residues. CDR1 and CDR2 (germline): SNHLY, FYNNEI. Germline trimming cut 10 bases from V and 3 bases from J; bases unmatched to any gene: 7. CDR3 loop: CAKRADRDTGELFF. The CDR3 coding sequence is TGTGCCAAGAGGGCGGACAGGGACACCGGGGAGCTGTTTTTT. Combining the CDR3 with reference TRBV2 and TRBJ2-2 gives the whole variable domain EPEVTQTPSHQVTQMGQEVILRCVPISNHLYFYWYRQILGQKVEFLVSFYNNEISEKSEIFDDQFSVERPDGSNFTLKIRSTKLEDSAMYFCAKRADRDTGELFFGEGSRLTVL.

The chain recombines TRBV10-3 with TRBJ1-2; 7 positions match TRBD1. The CDR3 has 13 amino acids. V was pared by 8 bases and J by 7 bases, with 10 bases of the junction left unmatched. Germline V gene data show CDR1 as ENHRY and CDR2 as SYGVKD. CDR3 DNA sequence: TGTGCCATCTCAGACAGGGCTGATAGTGGCTACACCTTC. It is translated as CAISDRADSGYTF.

By sample fraction, this clone is medium-sized (0.01 to 0.1%). The chain uses TRBV7-9 and TRBJ1-2; TRBD1 matches 8 bases. The CDR3 contains 15 residues. The J segment lost 1 base and the V segment lost 5 bases, leaving 6 bases of the junction unmatched. The germline gives CDR1 SEHNR, CDR2 FQNEAQ (reference sequence). This CDR3 is CASSARDRNNYGYTF. The CDR3, as DNA: TGTGCCAGCAGCGCGAGGGACAGGAATAACTATGGCTACACCTTC.

The rearrangement uses TRBV19 and TRBJ2-5; D unresolved. Trimming left V 3 bases short and J 4 bases short, with 9 bases between. This CDR3 comprises 13 residues. Germline CDR1 is LNHDA and CDR2 is SQIVND (reference sequence). CDR3 bases: TGTGCCAGTAGTATGGCCAAGGGAGAGACCCAGTACTTC. Amino acids: CASSMAKGETQYF.

This sequence joins TRBV5-4 and TRBJ2-1; the D gene is possibly TRBD2 (6 bases). The V end lost 1 base, the J end lost 0 bases, and 8 bases lay between the germline ends. Germline CDR1 and CDR2: SGHNT and YYREEE (reference sequence). This CDR3 contains 15 residues. The CDR3 DNA reads TGTGCCAGCAGCTTGAACGGGGGCTCCTACAATGAGCAGTTCTTC. It is translated as CASSLNGGSYNEQFF.

The sample holds one count of this clone. The chain joins TRBV4-1 to TRBJ2-3, with D perhaps TRBD1 (6 bases). V lost 4 bases, J lost 1 base, and 6 bases lay in between. Germline V gene sequence: CDR1 MGHRA, CDR2 YSYEKL. CDR3 length: 13 amino acids. The CDR3 DNA reads TGCGCCAGCAGCCGGACAGGCACAGATACGCAGTATTTT. Translated, it gives CASSRTGTDTQYF.